Given below is one T cell receptor (beta chain) in context. These data originate in a study of vaccination and CD4 T cells after COVID-19. Overall study context: Nasal swab PCR had shown SARS-CoV-2 positivity in the convalescent patients (about 9 mild cases, one severe case). Post-diagnosis, post-COVID samples were collected after a median 101 days, ranging 35 to 161. The study collected post-vaccine samples a median around 72 days after dose two, with a range of 14 to 241.

CDR3 length: 18 amino acids. J was trimmed by 3 bases and V by 0 bases; bases with no gene match: 5. CDR1 and CDR2 from the germline V gene are MNHEY and SVGAGI. TCRdb reprocessed the PCR reads via MiXCR and lists one record per CDR3 protein. This sample has about 21,000 distinct CDR3 sequences, with approximately 57% found just once. The receptor was derived from a human donor who had recovered from COVID-19. This sequence joins TRBV6-5 and TRBJ2-7, with TRBD2 matching 16 bases. Sequencing used CD4+ T cells from blood, obtained before SARS-CoV-2 vaccination. The CDR3, as DNA: TGTGCCAGCAGTTACTCCTCGGGACTAGCGGGAGGGAACTACGAGCAGTACTTC. It is translated as CASSYSSGLAGGNYEQYF.